This passage covers 2 T cell receptor beta chains from one sample sequenced in a study of cytomegalovirus exposure and HLA in healthy donors. The PCR had 60 Vbeta and 13 Jbeta primers. Profiling relied on immunoSEQ multiplex PCR, and the TCRdb table lists in-frame clones only, not all of them. This sample has fewer than 250,000 clones, with roughly 85% found just once. The sequenced sample consisted of PBMCs. These TCRs come from a male donor in good health and CMV-seronegative.

This clone was detected only a few times. The chain has TRBV4-1 and TRBJ2-4, with TRBD1 as a possible D gene (6 bases). CDR3 length: 17 amino acids. V lost 0 bases to trimming and J lost 0 bases, with 12 bases between them. From germline, CDR1 is MGHRA and CDR2 YSYEKL. The CDR3 is CASSQDRGFLAKNIQYF. The CDR3 nucleotides read TGCGCCAGCAGCCAAGATAGGGGGTTCCTAGCCAAAAACATTCAGTACTTC.

A word on this clone: Sequence at one end of the junction differs from germline and may be a read error. V and J are TRBV28 and TRBJ2-7; 12 positions match TRBD2. CDR1 and CDR2 (germline): MDHEN, SYDVKM. The CDR3 loop spans 15 amino acids. The CDR3 here is CASSSNKLAGGGRHF. For the CDR3, the DNA is TGTGCCAGCAGTTCAAATAAACTAGCGGGAGGCGGGAGACACTTC.